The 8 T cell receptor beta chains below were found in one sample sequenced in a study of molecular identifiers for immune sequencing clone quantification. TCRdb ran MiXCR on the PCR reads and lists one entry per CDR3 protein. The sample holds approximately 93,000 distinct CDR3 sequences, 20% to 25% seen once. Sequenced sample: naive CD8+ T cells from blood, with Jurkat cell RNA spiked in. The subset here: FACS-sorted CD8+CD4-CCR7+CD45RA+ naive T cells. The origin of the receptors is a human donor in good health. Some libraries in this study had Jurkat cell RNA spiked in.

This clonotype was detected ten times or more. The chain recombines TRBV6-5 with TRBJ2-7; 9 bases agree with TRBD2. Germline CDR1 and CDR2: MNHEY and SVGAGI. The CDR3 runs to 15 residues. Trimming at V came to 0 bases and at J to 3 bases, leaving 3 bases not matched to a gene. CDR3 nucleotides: TGTGCCAGCAGTTACTCGGCGGGGGGGCACTACGAGCAGTACTTC. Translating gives CASSYSAGGHYEQYF.

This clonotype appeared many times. The CDR3 here is CASSLLTGVNEQFF. CDR3 bases: TGTGCCAGCAGCTTATTGACGGGAGTGAATGAGCAGTTCTTC. The chain recombines TRBV7-2 with TRBJ2-1, with D tentatively TRBD2 (6 bases). V was pared by 2 bases and J by 7 bases, with 12 bases between. Germline V CDR1 and CDR2: SGHTA, FQGNSA. The CDR3 is 14 amino acids.

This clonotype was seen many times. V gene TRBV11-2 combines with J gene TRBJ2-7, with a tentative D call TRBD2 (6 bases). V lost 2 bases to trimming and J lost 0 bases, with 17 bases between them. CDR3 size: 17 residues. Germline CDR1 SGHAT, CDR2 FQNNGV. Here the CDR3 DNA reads TGTGCCAGCAGCTTACCCGAGGGACTCGAGAGCTCCTACGAGCAGTACTTC. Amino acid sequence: CASSLPEGLESSYEQYF.

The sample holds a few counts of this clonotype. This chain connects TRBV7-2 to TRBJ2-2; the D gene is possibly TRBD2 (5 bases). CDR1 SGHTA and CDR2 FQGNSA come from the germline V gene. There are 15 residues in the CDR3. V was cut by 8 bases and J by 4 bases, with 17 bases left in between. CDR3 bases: TGTGCCAGCCGCCGGGAAGCGACGGCCACCGGGGAGCTGTTTTTT. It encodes CASRREATATGELFF.

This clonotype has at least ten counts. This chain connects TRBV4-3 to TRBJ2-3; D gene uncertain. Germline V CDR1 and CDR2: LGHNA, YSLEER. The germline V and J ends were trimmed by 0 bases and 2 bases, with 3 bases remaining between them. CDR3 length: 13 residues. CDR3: CASSQDYTDTQYF. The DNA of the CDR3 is TGCGCCAGCAGCCAAGATTACACAGATACGCAGTATTTT.

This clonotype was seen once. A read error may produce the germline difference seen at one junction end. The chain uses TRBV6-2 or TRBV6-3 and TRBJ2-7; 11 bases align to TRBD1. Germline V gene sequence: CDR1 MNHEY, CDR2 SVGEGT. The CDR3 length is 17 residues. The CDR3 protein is CTSSYFPGDRGAYEQYF. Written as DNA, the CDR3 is TGTACCAGCAGTTACTTCCCCGGGGACAGGGGGGCCTACGAGCAGTACTTC.

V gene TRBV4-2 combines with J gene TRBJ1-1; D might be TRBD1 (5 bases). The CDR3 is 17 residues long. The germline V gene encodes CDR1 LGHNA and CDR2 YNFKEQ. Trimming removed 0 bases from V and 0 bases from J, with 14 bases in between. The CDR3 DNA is TGTGCCAGCAGCCAAGATTTATACAGGACCATGAACACTGAAGCTTTCTTT. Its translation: CASSQDLYRTMNTEAFF.

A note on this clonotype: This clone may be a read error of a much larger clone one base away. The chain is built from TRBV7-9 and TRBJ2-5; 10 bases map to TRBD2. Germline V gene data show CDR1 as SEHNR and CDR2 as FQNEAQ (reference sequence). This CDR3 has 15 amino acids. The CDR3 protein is CASSLLAGAVEPQYF. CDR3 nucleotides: TGTGCCAGCAGCTTACTAGCGGGAGCGGTAGAGCCCCAGTACTTC.